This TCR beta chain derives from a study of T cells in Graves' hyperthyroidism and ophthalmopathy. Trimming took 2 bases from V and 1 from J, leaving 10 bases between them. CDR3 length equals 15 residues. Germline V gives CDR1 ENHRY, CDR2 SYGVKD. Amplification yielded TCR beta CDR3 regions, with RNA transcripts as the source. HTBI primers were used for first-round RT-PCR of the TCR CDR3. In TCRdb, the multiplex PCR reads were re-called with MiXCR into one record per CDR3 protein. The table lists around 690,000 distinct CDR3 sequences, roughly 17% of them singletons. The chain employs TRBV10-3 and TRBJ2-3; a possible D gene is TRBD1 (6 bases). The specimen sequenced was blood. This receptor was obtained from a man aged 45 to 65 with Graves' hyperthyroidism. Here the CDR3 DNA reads TGTGCCATCAGTGAGACCAGGGGTGGCACAGATACGCAGTATTTT. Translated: CAISETRGGTDTQYF.